This T cell receptor (beta chain) was found in a study of ipilimumab plus nivolumab after autologous stem cell transplantation. The wider study: A median of roughly 8 nivolumab and 4 to 6 ipilimumab doses were given.

Method: immunoSEQ multiplex PCR; TCRdb's copy keeps in-frame clones and lacks some. The sample carries 12,000 or so clones, roughly three quarters recorded once. The CDR3 has 20 residues. Starting 14 to 28 days after autologous transplant, ipilimumab 1 mg/kg was given. The chain is built from TRBV21-1 and TRBJ2-7; the D call in the table, TRBD2, was not verified against the DNA. TRBV21-1 is labeled a pseudogene. This receptor was identified in a male donor with diffuse large B-cell lymphoma. The material was PBMCs, obtained in a trial of ipilimumab plus nivolumab as post-transplant consolidation. The CDR3 bases are TGTGCCAGCAGCCGACGAAAAGGACTAGCGGGGGGGCCGGAGGCCTACGAGCAGTACTTC. This sequence encodes CASSRRKGLAGGPEAYEQYF.